The clone carrying this TCR beta chain was detected many times. This CDR3 region has 13 residues. Germline CDR1 is MNHEY and CDR2 is SVGAGI. V lost 2 bases and J 8 bases, leaving 9 bases between the germline ends. In TCRdb, the RT-PCR reads were re-called with MiXCR into one record per CDR3 protein. This table has about 680,000 distinct CDR3 sequences, 13% to 15% appearing once. This clonotype originated in a female donor in good health, serving as a healthy control. The sample consisted of memory CD4+ T cells from blood. V gene TRBV6-5 combines with J gene TRBJ1-4; a weak D match, TRBD1 (5 bases). CDR3 nucleotide sequence: TGTGCCAGCAGTTACCGGGACGTGGAAAAACTGTTTTTT. This sequence encodes CASSYRDVEKLFF.